The clone carrying this T cell receptor (beta chain) was counted between two and nine times. As yet, its antigen is unknown. Treatment described: skin biopsy from PPD injection site in Mantoux-positive individual. TCR cDNA received a 3' ligated oligonucleotide that carried a UMI. Amplification of ligated cDNA took four PCR rounds with SP2 and nested alpha and beta constant primers. In TCRdb, the UMI-ligation and nested PCR reads were re-called with MiXCR into one record per CDR3 protein. The table has about 37,000 distinct CDR3 sequences, 11% seen once. The entry originates in a study of naive and memory T cell subsets. Study conclusions and caveats: More TCRs at tuberculin sites were read as hypersensitivity T cell infiltration. Reportedly, tuberculin skin test sites gave far more TCRs than other biopsies.

The germline V gene has CDR1 SGHTS and CDR2 YDEGEE. The CDR3 contains 15 residues. J gave up 5 bases and V 4 bases, and 8 bases lay outside the gene matches. This TCR was sampled from an adult in good health. V is TRBV5-8 and J is TRBJ2-3; TRBD1 aligns across 9 bases. Source: skin, taken from a tuberculin skin test site. Here the CDR3 reads CASSPGDRGGDTQYF. The CDR3 coding sequence is TGTGCCAGCAGCCCGGGAGACAGGGGGGGAGATACGCAGTATTTT.